This TCR beta chain was sequenced in a study of shared clonotypes between healthy human individuals. On the study more broadly: The study used three CD4 naive, three CD4 memory, two CD8 naive and one CD8 memory plate per donor.

This CDR3 has 16 amino acids. J lost 4 bases, V lost 7 bases, and 12 bases had no gene match. CDR1 and CDR2 from the germline V gene are LNHDA and SQIVND (reference sequence). A CD45RA-negative memory subset and a CD45RA+ naive subset were separated from the CD4+ cells. Clones were sequenced by immunoSEQ multiplex PCR, and TCRdb holds only the in-frame ones, with some missing. Among about 2,500,000 clones listed, 85% to 95% were seen once. The V gene is TRBV19, the J gene TRBJ2-7; 11 nucleotides agree with TRBD1. Input material: naive CD4+ T cells sorted from blood. Subset noted: CD45RA+ positively selected. The clonotype was recovered from a man younger than 30 in good health. CDR3 loop: CASTNSPDRGLYEQYF. CDR3 in DNA: TGTGCCAGTACCAATAGCCCGGACAGGGGGCTATACGAGCAGTACTTC.